Following are 25 T cell receptor beta chains from one sample sequenced in a study of CD8 T cells in ankylosing spondylitis. One entry per CDR3 protein results from TCRdb running MiXCR on the 5' RACE reads. Of 250,000 to 400,000 distinct CDR3 sequences listed, around 10% were seen once; the top ten hold about 10%. The specimen was blood, either unsorted or a sorted T cell fraction (not recorded which). These receptor sequences come from a female donor with ankylosing spondylitis or in good health (not recorded which).

The sample holds many counts of this clonotype. The chain employs TRBV27 and TRBJ2-1, with TRBD2 identical over 11 bases. CDR1 is MNHEY and CDR2 is SMNVEV in the germline V gene (reference sequence). With 4 bases clipped from V and 4 bases from J, the junction kept 6 bases outside the gene matches. This CDR3 is 16 amino acids long. The CDR3 DNA follows: TGTGCCAGCAGTTCCTCCACTAGCGGGAGATACAATGAGCAGTTCTTC. Protein sequence: CASSSSTSGRYNEQFF.

This clonotype was picked up a small number of times. This chain joins TRBV9 and TRBJ1-4; 7 nucleotides agree with TRBD1. The CDR3 is made up of 15 amino acids. V shed 4 bases, J shed 8 bases, and the junction held 11 bases outside the gene matches. CDR1 is SGDLS and CDR2 is YYNGEE in the germline V gene. CDR3 loop: CASSPTGTEKEKLFF. The CDR3 DNA follows: TGTGCCAGCAGCCCGACCGGGACAGAGAAAGAAAAACTGTTTTTT.

Ten or more counts support this clonotype. V and J are TRBV15 and TRBJ2-2, with 7 bases matching TRBD1. The V segment lost 1 base and the J segment 4 bases; nucleotides outside the gene matches: 6. Germline CDR1 reads LNHNV; CDR2 reads YYDKDF (reference sequence). This CDR3 spans 16 amino acids. The CDR3 here is CATSRVVGQSTGELFF. Written as DNA, the CDR3 is TGTGCCACCAGCAGAGTTGTGGGACAGTCCACCGGGGAGCTGTTTTTT.

V gene TRBV5-1 combines with J gene TRBJ2-3, with 7 bases identical to TRBD2. The CDR3 totals 16 residues. Germline loops: CDR1 SGHRS, CDR2 YFSETQ. With 0 bases clipped from V and 0 bases from J, the junction kept 4 bases outside the gene matches. CDR3 DNA sequence: TGCGCCAGCAGCTTGGGCGGGGGACCTAGCACAGATACGCAGTATTTT. It encodes CASSLGGGPSTDTQYF.

The chain employs TRBV21-1 and TRBJ1-5; the table's D gene call, TRBD1, was not cross checked with the DNA. TRBV21-1 is designated a pseudogene. The CDR3 is 12 amino acids. This chain's CDR3 is CAGKQDNQPQHF. CDR3 sequence (DNA): TGTGCCGGAAAACAGGACAATCAGCCCCAGCATTTT.

This clonotype occurred many times. The V and J genes are TRBV7-2 and TRBJ1-1; D is ambiguous. Trimming took 6 bases from V and 2 from J, leaving 13 bases between them. Germline V gene lookup returns CDR1 SGHTA and CDR2 FQGNSA. The CDR3 is 14 amino acids. CDR3 amino acids: CASSLGHSNTEAFF. Written as DNA, the CDR3 is TGTGCCAGCAGTCTTGGCCACTCCAACACTGAAGCTTTCTTT.

Only a few counts were recorded for this clonotype. The CDR3 DNA sequence: TGTGCCAGCAGTCTGGGGGGGAAATCCTACAATGAGCAGTTCTTC. Its protein is CASSLGGKSYNEQFF. This sequence joins TRBV12-3 or TRBV12-4 and TRBJ2-1; 7 bases are shared with TRBD2. The CDR3 covers 15 residues. V trimming: 5 bases; J trimming: 1 base; junction bases outside the gene matches: 5.

The chain couples TRBV20-1 to TRBJ2-1; TRBD2 might be the D (5 bases). The V and J ends lost 5 bases and 0 bases respectively, with 14 bases between them. The germline CDR1 and CDR2 sequences are DFQATT and SNEGSKA (reference sequence). The CDR3 spans 15 residues. The CDR3 loop is CSAAVARASYNEQFF. In DNA form, the CDR3 reads TGCAGTGCTGCGGTAGCGCGGGCCTCCTACAATGAGCAGTTCTTC.

This clonotype has at least ten counts. The chain joins TRBV6-5 to TRBJ1-1; D is unclear. This CDR3 has 13 residues. CDR1 MNHEY and CDR2 SVGAGI come from the germline V gene. V gave up 4 bases and J gave up 0 bases, with 6 bases separating them. The CDR3 is CASSWAVNTEAFF. CDR3 DNA sequence: TGTGCCAGCAGTTGGGCGGTGAACACTGAAGCTTTCTTT.

The table lists this clonotype with many counts. The chain carries TRBV29-1 and TRBJ1-1; D call uncertain. V shed 7 bases and J shed 0 bases, with 12 bases lying between them. This CDR3 contains 13 residues. CDR1 and CDR2 (germline): SQVTM, ANQGSEA. The CDR3 spells CSAERAMNTEAFF. The CDR3 nucleotides are TGCAGCGCCGAACGGGCTATGAACACTGAAGCTTTCTTT.

This clonotype was seen only once. A clone one base away is much larger, so this may be a read error. The chain combines TRBV5-6 with TRBJ2-1, with a tentative D call TRBD2 (6 bases). The CDR3 is 18 amino acids. The germline V gene encodes CDR1 SGHDT and CDR2 YYEEEE. The CDR3 DNA is TGTGCCAGCAGCCGTAGATTGGGCGGGGTGGGCTCCTACAATGCGCAGTTCTTC. It is translated as CASSRRLGGVGSYNAQFF.

This rearrangement joins TRBV7-8 to TRBJ2-7, with 9 bases matching TRBD2. Germline lookup yields CDR1 SGHVS and CDR2 FQNEAQ. The CDR3 runs to 14 residues. Losses at the gene ends were 10 bases for V and 3 bases for J; bases not matched to a gene: 10. CDR3: CATSRASGNYEQYF. The DNA for the CDR3 is TGTGCCACCTCAAGGGCTAGCGGGAACTACGAGCAGTACTTC.

This clonotype appeared a few times. CDR3 DNA: TGTGCCATCAGTGTGGGCCACCAAGAGACCCAGTACTTC. Amino acid sequence: CAISVGHQETQYF. The chain has TRBV10-3 and TRBJ2-5; no definite D call. This CDR3 spans 13 amino acids. From germline, CDR1 is ENHRY and CDR2 SYGVKD. Trimming left V 4 bases short and J 0 bases short, with 6 bases between.

There are many counts of this clonotype. The chain combines TRBV5-1 with TRBJ2-5, with D possibly matching TRBD1 (5 bases). The CDR3 length is 13 residues. V lost 0 bases to trimming and J lost 3 bases, with 6 bases between them. Germline CDR1 and CDR2: SGHRS and YFSETQ. CDR3 sequence reads: CASSLAREETQYF. The CDR3, as DNA: TGCGCCAGCAGCTTGGCCAGGGAAGAGACCCAGTACTTC.

This clonotype was seen many times. V gene TRBV12-3 or TRBV12-4 combines with J gene TRBJ2-5; D is possibly TRBD2 (6 bases). Trimming took off 2 bases at V and 0 bases at J, with 16 bases between the two ends. This CDR3 has 17 residues. The CDR3 DNA reads as TGTGCCAGCAGTTTATATTTGACGGGAGTCGACCAAGAGACCCAGTACTTC. Translated, it gives CASSLYLTGVDQETQYF.

This clonotype was seen repeatedly, ten times or more. In nucleotides, the CDR3 is TGCAGTGCTAGAGGGAAGGGGTCAGGGAATACGCAGTATTTT. It encodes CSARGKGSGNTQYF. V gene TRBV20-1 combines with J gene TRBJ2-3; TRBD1 is a possible D gene (5 bases). Germline assignment: CDR1 DFQATT and CDR2 SNEGSKA (reference sequence). Trimming stripped 1 base from V and 7 bases from J, with 15 bases between. The CDR3 has 14 residues.

This chain links TRBV5-6 with TRBJ2-2, with 8 bases that match TRBD2. The CDR3 is made up of 15 amino acids. The germline CDR1 and CDR2 sequences are SGHDT and YYEEEE. V dropped 7 bases and J dropped 5; count of bases not matched to a gene: 10. CDR3 region: CASHLAGGLTGELFF. The CDR3 region has the DNA TGTGCCAGCCATCTGGCGGGAGGTCTGACCGGGGAGCTGTTTTTT. Filled out from reference TRBV5-6 and TRBJ2-2, the complete variable domain reads DAGVTQSPTHLIKTRGQQVTLRCSPKSGHDTVSWYQQALGQGPQFIFQYYEEEERQRGNFPDRFSGHQFPNYSSELNVNALLLGDSALYLCASHLAGGLTGELFFGEGSRLTVL.

This clonotype was detected many times. Written as DNA, the CDR3 is TGCAGCGTTGCGGGGACTAGCGGGAGTCGTATGGGCTCCTACAATGAGCAGTTCTTC. It yields the protein CSVAGTSGSRMGSYNEQFF. The V and J genes are TRBV29-1 and TRBJ2-1; 14 bases line up with TRBD2. This CDR3 is built from 19 residues. Losses at the gene ends were 4 bases for V and 0 bases for J; bases not matched to a gene: 11. CDR1 and CDR2 from the germline V gene are SQVTM and ANQGSEA.

This clonotype was counted a few times. This rearrangement joins TRBV20-1 to TRBJ2-6, with D hard to call. This CDR3 has 16 amino acids. Per germline, CDR1 DFQATT and CDR2 SNEGSKA (reference sequence). V was shortened by 5 bases and J by 0 bases, with 14 bases between the two germline ends. CDR3 in amino acids: CSAPGRRHSGANVLTF. The CDR3 region has the DNA TGCAGTGCTCCCGGACGTAGGCACTCTGGGGCCAACGTCCTGACTTTC.

This clonotype was seen more than once but under ten times. The chain combines TRBV5-6 with TRBJ1-2; D might be TRBD1 (5 bases). The CDR3 extends over 16 amino acids. In germline, CDR1 is SGHDT, CDR2 YYEEEE. V lost 4 bases to trimming and J lost 4 bases, with 20 bases between them. In DNA form, the CDR3 reads TGTGCCAGCAGCCCACGCCGGCAGTCAAGGGGCTATGGCTACACCTTC. This gives the protein CASSPRRQSRGYGYTF.

This clonotype was seen a handful of times. The V and J genes are TRBV5-1 and TRBJ2-2; 8 nucleotides line up with TRBD1. CDR1 and CDR2 (germline): SGHRS, YFSETQ. V lost 5 bases, J lost 5 bases, and 8 bases stayed unmatched. The CDR3 consists of 15 residues. The CDR3 region has the DNA TGCGCCAGCAGACCGGACAGGGCTCAAACCGGGGAGCTGTTTTTT. This encodes CASRPDRAQTGELFF. Complete variable domain (other parts from reference TRBV5-1 and TRBJ2-2): KAGVTQTPRYLIKTRGQQVTLSCSPISGHRSVSWYQQTPGQGLQFLFEYFSETQRNKGNFPGRFSGRQFSNSRSEMNVSTLELGDSALYLCASRPDRAQTGELFFGEGSRLTVL.

This clonotype was seen ten or more times. V usage is TRBV5-5 and J usage is TRBJ2-3, with no clear D. Germline CDR1 and CDR2: SGHKS and YYEKEE (reference sequence). The germline V and J ends were trimmed by 6 bases and 5 bases, with 19 bases remaining between them. The CDR3 length is 15 residues. CDR3 coding DNA: TGTGCCAGCATGCGCCAACTGAGTTTAGTAGATACGCAGTATTTT. Translated, it gives CASMRQLSLVDTQYF.

This clonotype was seen ten or more times. The chain carries TRBV28 and TRBJ2-2; no definite D call. The CDR3 extends over 14 amino acids. V was clipped by 2 bases and J by 2 bases, with 6 bases between them. Germline V CDR1 and CDR2: MDHEN, SYDVKM. The CDR3: CASSLNSNTGELFF. CDR3 DNA: TGTGCCAGCAGTTTAAACAGCAACACCGGGGAGCTGTTTTTT.

This clonotype was recorded at least ten times. The chain carries TRBV29-1 and TRBJ1-1; tentatively, D is TRBD1 (5 bases). V was trimmed by 2 bases and J by 1 base, leaving 26 bases between them. Germline V CDR1 and CDR2: SQVTM, ANQGSEA. This CDR3 has 19 residues. The CDR3 DNA reads as TGCAGCGTTGAAAGAGGTATGTCAGGGCTGTTTGAGAGGAACACTGAAGCTTTCTTT. Translation gives CSVERGMSGLFERNTEAFF.

This clonotype was counted many times. In DNA form, the CDR3 reads TGTGCCAGCAGTTCGGGGGGAACAGGAAACACCATATATTTT. Amino acids: CASSSGGTGNTIYF. The chain has TRBV28 and TRBJ1-3; possibly TRBD1 for D (5 bases). The germline V and J ends were trimmed by 4 bases and 4 bases, with 11 bases remaining between them. The CDR3 sequence is 14 residues long. Germline V gene lookup returns CDR1 MDHEN and CDR2 SYDVKM.